The present entry profiles one T cell receptor (beta chain) with its context. Profiling relied on immunoSEQ multiplex PCR, and the TCRdb table lists in-frame clones only, not all of them. The table includes roughly 850,000 clones, approximately 97% detected once. This sample was included in a study of shared clonotypes between healthy human individuals. CDR1 and CDR2 from the germline V gene are SGHVS and FNYEAQ. The CDR3 has 13 amino acids. After removal of 3 bases from V and 8 bases from J, the junction contained 4 bases not matched to a gene. Naive CD8 cells were CD45RO-negative, positively selected for CCR7, excluding terminally differentiated effector memory CD45RA+ cells.

This TCR came from a man younger than 45 in good health. Sequencing was done on a sample of naive CD8+ T cells sorted from blood. V gene TRBV7-6 combines with J gene TRBJ2-1; TRBD2 aligns across 7 bases. This CDR3 is CASSLGGPYEQFF. The CDR3 DNA follows: TGTGCCAGCAGCTTGGGAGGGCCATATGAGCAGTTCTTC. Variable domain in full (rest from reference TRBV7-6 and TRBJ2-1): GAGVSQSPRYKVTKRGQDVALRCDPISGHVSLYWYRQALGQGPEFLTYFNYEAQQDKSGLPNDRFSAERPEGSISTLTIQRTEQRDSAMYRCASSLGGPYEQFFGPGTRLTVL.